This TCR beta chain was identified in a study of T cell repertoires in cytomegalovirus infection. In TCRdb, the reads were re-called with MiXCR into one record per CDR3 protein. The profile shows approximately 770,000 distinct CDR3 sequences, approximately 32% of them singletons. This clonotype was counted at least ten times. Its specificity is unknown. Trimming cost V 1 base and J 4 bases, with 9 bases left between them. Germline V gene lookup returns CDR1 SGHTA and CDR2 FQGNSA. The CDR3 contains 14 residues. The receptor's source is a human donor in good health (CMV status not recorded). Some clones in this sample may be carry-over from other donors' samples. The chain uses TRBV7-2 and TRBJ2-3, with TRBD2 as a possible D gene (6 bases). Sequencing used cultured CD8+ T cells from PBMCs, obtained from culture after CMV antigen stimulation. CDR3 bases: TGTGCCAGCAGCTTAGTTGCGGGGTCAGATACGCAGTATTTT. Translating it yields CASSLVAGSDTQYF.